The clone carrying this TCR beta chain was seen many times. Time point defined: newly diagnosed GD, antithyroid drugs for less than 3 months. RNA extracted from PBMCs served as the sequencing template. Graves' disease diagnoses used American Thyroid Association guidelines. Researchers made TCR beta libraries by using iRepertoire HTBI primers and running Arm-PCR on CDR3 regions. Original methodology: Sample data revealed some 58 TRBV and about 15 TRBJ segments. TCRdb re-called the multiplex PCR reads through MiXCR, storing one row per CDR3 protein. V and J calls and clone size were set by TCRdb, not the authors. Here the sample spans 680,000 or so distinct CDR3 sequences, less than 20% being singletons. This entry belongs to a study of regulatory T cells in long-lasting Graves disease. The data were also submitted as part of a second study, on T cells in Graves' hyperthyroidism and ophthalmopathy. That paper notes: Patients were aged 18 to 65, had disease duration under 2 months, and had newly diagnosed hyperthyroidism. HTBI primers drove first-round RT-PCR of the TCR CDR3.

This TCR came from a woman aged 30 to 39 with Graves disease. The material was peripheral blood mononuclear cells (PBMCs), obtained at new diagnosis, from a patient treated with antithyroid drugs.

Here the CDR3 reads CASSSTGTDTQYF. In DNA form, the CDR3 reads TGTGCCAGCAGTTCCACAGGGACAGATACGCAGTATTTT. V gene TRBV12-3 or TRBV12-4 combines with J gene TRBJ2-3; D is possibly TRBD1 (6 bases). Between the trimmed V and J ends, which lost 4 bases and 3 bases, there was a span of 8 bases. This CDR3 has 13 residues.